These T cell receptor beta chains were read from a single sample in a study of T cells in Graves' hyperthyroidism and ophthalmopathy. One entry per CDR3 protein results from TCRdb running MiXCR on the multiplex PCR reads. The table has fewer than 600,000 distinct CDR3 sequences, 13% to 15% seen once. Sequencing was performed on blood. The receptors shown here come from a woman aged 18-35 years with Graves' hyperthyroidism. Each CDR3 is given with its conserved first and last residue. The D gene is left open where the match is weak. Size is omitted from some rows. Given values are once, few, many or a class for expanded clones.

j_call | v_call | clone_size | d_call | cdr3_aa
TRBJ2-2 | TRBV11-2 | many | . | CATMVGELFF
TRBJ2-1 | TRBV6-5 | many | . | CASSYGSAQFSYNEQFF
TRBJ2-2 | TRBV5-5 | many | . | CASTLDRNTGELFF
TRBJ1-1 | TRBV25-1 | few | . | CASSDNGGMNTEAFF
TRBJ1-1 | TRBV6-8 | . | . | CASSYSSNETTNTEAFF
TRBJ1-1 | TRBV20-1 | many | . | CSARFPTGPNTEAFF
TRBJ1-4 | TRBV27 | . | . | CASSPTVDLAKLFF
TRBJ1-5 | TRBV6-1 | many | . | CASSEWGSNQPQHF
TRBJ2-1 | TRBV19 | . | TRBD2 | CASTLTSGGYNEQFF
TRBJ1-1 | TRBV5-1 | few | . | CASSLAVAEAFF
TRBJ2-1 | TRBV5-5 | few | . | CASSFRSLSYNEQFF
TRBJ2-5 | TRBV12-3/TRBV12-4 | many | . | CASSLLRGGQETQYF
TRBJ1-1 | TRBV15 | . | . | CATSRDLSRGWAEAFF
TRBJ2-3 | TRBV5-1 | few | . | CASSLGLVEGITDTQYF
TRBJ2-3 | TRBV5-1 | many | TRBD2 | CASATSGSAADTQYF
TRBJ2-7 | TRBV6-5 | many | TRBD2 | CASSYSIYGRAVNEQYF
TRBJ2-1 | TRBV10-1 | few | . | CASSESPGGNEQFF
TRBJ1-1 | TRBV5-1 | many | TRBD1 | CASSLQGAPNTEAFF